The 32 T cell receptor beta chains below come from one sample, sequenced in a study of T cells in Graves' hyperthyroidism and ophthalmopathy (dated by TCRdb to between 2018 and 2020). To prepare the library, multiplex PCR was applied. TCRdb lists the instrument as Illumina HiSeq 2000. The TCR beta CDR3 regions were amplified from the RNA transcripts. For the first round of RT-PCR on the TCR CDR3, the HTBI primer set was used together with the Qiagen OneStep RT-PCR kit. TCRdb ran its own pipeline on the public reads, namely fastp trimming at Q25 and MiXCR clone calling, and kept in-frame beta chains. Every distinct CDR3 protein forms one entry, paired with its most common genes and DNA. The sample table shows approximately 250,000 distinct CDR3 sequences, and approximately 23% are seen once. Together, the top ten hold roughly 32% of the sample. Source material: blood. The receptors come from a woman between 35 and 50 years old with Graves' ophthalmopathy.

This clonotype was detected ten times or more. This rearrangement joins TRBV9 to TRBJ2-5; 7 nucleotides match TRBD2. Trimming removed 2 bases from V and 4 bases from J; junction bases left unmatched: 5. CDR3 length: 14 amino acids. CDR1 and CDR2 (germline): SGDLS, YYNGEE. CDR3 coding DNA: TGTGCCAGCAGCGTGCAAGCGGGGAGAGAGACCCAGTACTTC. This sequence encodes CASSVQAGRETQYF.

CDR3 DNA: TGTGCCAGCAGCTCCACAGTAGGCACTGAAGCTTTCTTT. This codes for CASSSTVGTEAFF. The genes are TRBV5-8 and TRBJ1-1, with no clear D. This CDR3 is 13 amino acids long. Per the germline V gene, CDR1 is SGHTS and CDR2 is YDEGEE. Trimming removed 3 bases at V and 4 bases at J, with 10 bases between. Full variable domain (missing parts from reference TRBV5-8 and TRBJ1-1): EAGVTQSPTHLIKTRGQQATLRCSPISGHTSVYWYQQALGLGLQFLLWYDEGEERNRGNFPPRFSGRQFPNYSSELNVNALELEDSALYLCASSSTVGTEAFFGQGTRLTVV.

The chain is built from TRBV12-3 or TRBV12-4 and TRBJ2-7; 11 bases align to TRBD2. V was pared by 5 bases and J by 4 bases, with 7 bases of the junction left unmatched. This CDR3 spans 15 amino acids. As DNA, the CDR3 is TGTGCCAGCAGTCCAGAGACTAGCGGGAAGTACGAGCAGTACTTC. Encoded protein: CASSPETSGKYEQYF.

This clonotype was recorded at least ten times. The chain recombines TRBV18 with TRBJ2-7, with 8 bases aligning to TRBD1. The V and J ends lost 3 bases and 2 bases, in that order; junction bases with no gene match: 3. CDR1 is KGHSH, CDR2 LQKENI, per germline. The CDR3 extends over 14 amino acids. CDR3 residues: CASSPGTGPYEQYF. DNA for the CDR3: TGTGCCAGCTCACCGGGGACAGGACCCTACGAGCAGTACTTC.

Many counts were recorded for this clonotype. The V call is TRBV20-1, the J call TRBJ2-5; 7 bases fit TRBD1. From germline, CDR1 is DFQATT and CDR2 SNEGSKA (reference sequence). The CDR3 has 12 amino acids. The V and J ends lost 8 bases and 5 bases, in that order; junction bases with no gene match: 8. This CDR3 is CSPDRVEETQYF. The CDR3 region has the DNA TGCAGTCCAGACAGGGTGGAGGAGACCCAGTACTTC.

This clonotype was seen many times. This rearrangement joins TRBV27 to TRBJ2-6, with a possible D match to TRBD1 (6 bases). Trimming removed 8 bases from V and 1 base from J, with 15 bases in between. Germline V lookup: CDR1 MNHEY, CDR2 SMNVEV (reference sequence). The CDR3 has 16 amino acids. The chain's CDR3 is CASGTGIGSGANVLTF. In DNA, the CDR3 is TGTGCCAGCGGCACAGGGATAGGATCTGGGGCCAACGTCCTGACTTTC.

This clonotype came up many times. The gene calls are TRBV28 and TRBJ1-5; 7 bases map to TRBD1. This CDR3 region has 15 residues. V shed 3 bases and J 7 bases; nucleotides not matched to a gene: 9. Germline V lookup: CDR1 MDHEN, CDR2 SYDVKM. CDR3 sequence (DNA): TGTGCCAGCAGTTTGGGTACAGGGGCCGAACAGCCCCAGCATTTT. It specifies CASSLGTGAEQPQHF.

This chain connects TRBV28 to TRBJ2-2, with D possibly TRBD2 on 6 matching bases. V shed 0 bases and J shed 5 bases, with 13 bases lying between them. Germline loops: CDR1 MDHEN, CDR2 SYDVKM. This CDR3 region has 16 residues. The CDR3 sequence is CASSLWMAGSTGELFF. DNA for the CDR3: TGTGCCAGCAGTTTATGGATGGCGGGAAGTACCGGGGAGCTGTTTTTT.

The chain employs TRBV6-1 and TRBJ1-5, with D possibly matching TRBD1 (6 bases). Looked up from germline, CDR1 is MNHNS and CDR2 is SASEGT. The CDR3 is made up of 15 amino acids. Trimming stripped 1 base from V and 2 bases from J, with 9 bases between. The DNA of the CDR3 is TGTGCCAGCAGTGAAGAGGAGGGGGGCAATCAGCCCCAGCATTTT. It encodes CASSEEEGGNQPQHF.

This clonotype showed up many times. J is TRBJ2-7 and V is TRBV2; TRBD2 agrees at 10 bases. The CDR3 runs to 14 residues. Germline V gene lookup returns CDR1 SNHLY and CDR2 FYNNEI. V was pared by 8 bases and J by 1 base, with 5 bases of the junction left unmatched. CDR3 sequence (DNA): TGTGCCAGCCGAGCGGGAGGGACTTCCTACGAGCAGTACTTC. This sequence encodes CASRAGGTSYEQYF.

The chain links TRBV6-2 or TRBV6-3 to TRBJ1-2, with TRBD1 identical over 8 bases. The CDR3 totals 14 residues. The V gene end was trimmed by 6 bases and the J gene end by 3 bases; junction bases not matched to a gene: 6. The germline V gene has CDR1 MNHEY and CDR2 SVGEGT. CDR3 region: CASSVTGADYGYTF. CDR3 bases: TGTGCCAGCAGCGTGACAGGGGCCGACTATGGCTACACCTTC.

Ten or more counts support this clonotype. The V call is TRBV18, the J call TRBJ2-5, with D uncertain. Germline V gives CDR1 KGHSH, CDR2 LQKENI. The V gene lost 6 bases and the J gene lost 0 bases, with 8 bases spanning the gap. The CDR3 loop spans 13 amino acids. The CDR3 loop reads CASSRSYQETQYF. The CDR3 DNA follows: TGTGCCAGCTCCCGCAGCTACCAAGAGACCCAGTACTTC.

The chain employs TRBV6-2 or TRBV6-3 and TRBJ2-2; D is ambiguous. The V gene's germline CDR1 is MNHEY and CDR2 SVGEGT. The CDR3 covers 17 residues. Trimming took off 0 bases at V and 3 bases at J, with 14 bases between the two ends. The CDR3 DNA reads as TGTGCCAGCAGTTACTCCGTGGTGCAAGAGTACACCGGGGAGCTGTTTTTT. Encoded protein: CASSYSVVQEYTGELFF.

The J gene is TRBJ2-5, the V gene TRBV20-1; tentative D call: TRBD2 (5 bases). The CDR3 runs 15 residues. From germline, CDR1 is DFQATT and CDR2 SNEGSKA (reference sequence). V gave up 3 bases and J gave up 1 base, with 15 bases separating them. For the CDR3, the DNA is TGCAGTGCTAGCCCGGCTAGCCAGCCCCAAGAGACCCAGTACTTC. It translates to CSASPASQPQETQYF.

Ten or more counts support this clonotype. This CDR3 is CASSTEGYTQYF. The CDR3 nucleotides read TGCGCCAGCAGTACTGAGGGCTATACGCAGTATTTT. The rearrangement uses TRBV5-1 and TRBJ2-3, with a weak D call TRBD2 (5 bases). Trimming removed 5 bases at V and 7 bases at J, with 11 bases between. Per germline, CDR1 SGHRS and CDR2 YFSETQ. This CDR3 has 12 residues.

This clonotype was counted many times. The CDR3 DNA sequence: TGCAGTGCTAGAGATCTCTCTAGCGGGAGCCTGGGGGAAGATACGCAGTATTTT. Translating gives CSARDLSSGSLGEDTQYF. The V and J genes are TRBV20-1 and TRBJ2-3, with TRBD2 matching 10 bases. The CDR3 covers 18 residues. Per germline, CDR1 DFQATT and CDR2 SNEGSKA (reference sequence). Trimming cost V 0 bases and J 5 bases; bases outside gene matches: 14.

This clonotype has a count of ten or more. V and J are TRBV28 and TRBJ2-7; D not certain. V shed 2 bases and J shed 8 bases, with 19 bases lying between them. CDR1 and CDR2 from the germline V gene are MDHEN and SYDVKM. The CDR3 has 15 amino acids. The CDR3 here is CASSLAPLLADKQYF. CDR3 coding DNA: TGTGCCAGCAGTTTAGCACCTCTACTCGCAGACAAGCAGTACTTC.

This clonotype was detected ten times or more. The genes are TRBV9 and TRBJ2-7; the match to TRBD1 covers 7 bases. Unmatched junction bases numbered 5, after V lost 0 bases and J lost 5 bases. The CDR3 contains 14 residues. From germline, CDR1 is SGDLS and CDR2 YYNGEE. CDR3 protein: CASSVVGTANEQYF. CDR3 DNA sequence: TGTGCCAGCAGCGTAGTTGGGACAGCGAACGAGCAGTACTTC.

CDR3 sequence (DNA): TGTGCCAGCAGTTCGGGACAGGGCGAAGCTTTCTTT. Translation gives CASSSGQGEAFF. The chain is built from TRBV6-5 and TRBJ1-1; 9 nucleotides line up with TRBD1. There are 12 residues in the CDR3. Germline trimming cut 4 bases from V and 8 bases from J; bases unmatched to any gene: 2. Germline CDR1 is MNHEY and CDR2 is SVGAGI.

This clonotype was observed many times. The chain couples TRBV29-1 to TRBJ2-7, with D unclear. The CDR3 runs to 9 residues. Germline-derived CDR1 and CDR2 are SQVTM and ANQGSEA. Trimming left V 5 bases short and J 5 bases short, with 4 bases between. The CDR3 loop is CSVLNEQYF. Here the CDR3 DNA reads TGCAGCGTTCTGAACGAGCAGTACTTC.

This clonotype appeared many times. The V and J genes are TRBV7-9 and TRBJ1-5; D is ambiguous. Germline CDR1 reads SEHNR; CDR2 reads FQNEAQ (reference sequence). V lost 0 bases and J lost 1, with 7 bases in between. This CDR3 has 15 residues. CDR3 sequence reads: CASSLAIGSNQPQHF. The CDR3 DNA reads TGTGCCAGCAGCTTAGCGATCGGAAGCAATCAGCCCCAGCATTTT. The full variable domain, completed using reference TRBV7-9 and TRBJ1-5, is DTGVSQNPRHKITKRGQNVTFRCDPISEHNRLYWYRQTLGQGPEFLTYFQNEAQLEKSRLLSDRFSAERPKGSFSTLEIQRTEQGDSAMYLCASSLAIGSNQPQHFGDGTRLSIL.

In its sample, this clonotype was seen many times. J is TRBJ2-7 and V is TRBV20-1; TRBD1 might be the D (7 bases). CDR3 length: 14 amino acids. Germline V gene data show CDR1 as DFQATT and CDR2 as SNEGSKA (reference sequence). With 6 bases removed from V and 3 bases from J, the gap between germline ends came to 18 bases. The CDR3 coding sequence is TGCAGTGCCCCCGGAGGAGGGGGCAGCTACGAGCAGTACTTC. It encodes CSAPGGGGSYEQYF.

As concerns this clonotype: At one boundary the junction diverges from the germline segment, which might be a read error. This chain joins TRBV4-1 and TRBJ2-7; D possibly corresponds to TRBD2 (6 bases). Germline CDR1 and CDR2: MGHRA and YSYEKL. CDR3 length: 15 amino acids. The CDR3 reads CASSPTLRGSYEQYF. Here the CDR3 DNA reads TGTGCCAGTAGTCCTACCCTCCGGGGGTCCTACGAGCAGTACTTC.

The chain combines TRBV12-3 or TRBV12-4 with TRBJ1-5, with D unresolved. The V end was cut by 3 bases, the J end by 1 base, with 13 bases between. The CDR3 covers 16 residues. DNA for the CDR3: TGTGCCAGCAGTTTTGAATCAGTCGGGAGCAATCAGCCCCAGCATTTT. Protein: CASSFESVGSNQPQHF.

The chain combines TRBV2 with TRBJ2-7; no reliable D call. V was shortened by 9 bases and J by 6 bases, with 15 bases between the two germline ends. The CDR3 length is 12 residues. Germline V gene sequence: CDR1 SNHLY, CDR2 FYNNEI. The CDR3 sequence: CASQTDTCEQYF. The CDR3 DNA reads as TGTGCCAGTCAGACTGATACCTGCGAGCAGTACTTC.

The V and J genes are TRBV20-1 and TRBJ2-7; the D gene is possibly TRBD1 (5 bases). Trimming cost V 2 bases and J 1 base, with 15 bases left between them. This CDR3 spans 15 amino acids. Germline CDR1 and CDR2: DFQATT and SNEGSKA (reference sequence). The DNA of the CDR3 is TGCAGTGCTAGAACAGACAGAGAGACTTCCTACGAGCAGTACTTC. Translation gives CSARTDRETSYEQYF.

This clonotype occurred a few times. A read error may produce the germline difference seen at one junction end. The rearrangement uses TRBV13 and TRBJ1-2; possible D gene TRBD1, 6 bases. From germline, CDR1 is PRHDT and CDR2 FYEKMQ (reference sequence). CDR3 length: 14 residues. The CDR3 loop reads CASSLGGGRHGYTF. The CDR3, as DNA: TGTGCCAGCAGCCTAGGGGGGGGGAGGCATGGCTACACCTTC. Filled out from reference TRBV13 and TRBJ1-2, the complete variable domain reads AAGVIQSPRHLIKEKRETATLKCYPIPRHDTVYWYQQGPGQDPQFLISFYEKMQSDKGSIPDRFSAQQFSDYHSELNMSSLELGDSALYFCASSLGGGRHGYTFGSGTRLTVV.

Many counts were recorded for this clonotype. The J gene is TRBJ2-5, the V gene TRBV2, with TRBD2 as a possible D gene (7 bases). CDR3 size: 15 residues. Between the trimmed V and J ends, which lost 6 bases and 5 bases, there was a span of 19 bases. The V gene's germline CDR1 is SNHLY and CDR2 FYNNEI. In DNA, the CDR3 is TGTGCCAGCAGCCAAGGGGGAGGGTTGACGGAGACCCAGTACTTC. Amino acid sequence: CASSQGGGLTETQYF.

This clonotype was found many times. The chain uses TRBV12-3 or TRBV12-4 and TRBJ2-7, with 7 bases lining up with TRBD1. This CDR3 spans 13 amino acids. The J segment lost 5 bases and the V segment lost 7 bases, leaving 8 bases of the junction unmatched. The CDR3: CASTLQTGNEQYF. CDR3 nucleotides: TGTGCCAGCACCCTACAGACAGGGAACGAGCAGTACTTC.

In this sample, this clonotype turned up a few times. Here the CDR3 DNA reads TGCGCCAGCAGCTTGGGTGGAGGGGGAGCTAACTATGGCTACACCTTC. Protein product: CASSLGGGGANYGYTF. V is TRBV5-1 and J is TRBJ1-2, with D maybe TRBD1 (6 bases). Germline loops: CDR1 SGHRS, CDR2 YFSETQ. This CDR3 is 16 amino acids long. V gave up 0 bases and J gave up 0 bases, with 12 bases separating them.

The rearrangement links TRBV6-1 to TRBJ2-5; D gene unclear. Germline CDR1 and CDR2: MNHNS and SASEGT. The CDR3 has 14 residues. Trimming removed 7 bases from V and 2 bases from J, with 14 bases in between. This CDR3 reads CASTQAHAQETQYF. The CDR3 DNA follows: TGTGCCAGCACCCAGGCCCATGCTCAAGAGACCCAGTACTTC.

This clonotype was observed many times. DNA for the CDR3: TGTGCCAGCAGCTCGGGACTAGCGGGGGCCGAGCAGTACTTC. It is translated as CASSSGLAGAEQYF. The gene calls are TRBV7-6 and TRBJ2-7; 14 nucleotides line up with TRBD2. Germline CDR1 reads SGHVS; CDR2 reads FNYEAQ. The CDR3 runs 14 residues. Trimming at V came to 4 bases and at J to 6 bases, leaving 2 bases not matched to a gene.